These 13 T cell receptor beta chains were sequenced from one sample in a study of high-grade serous ovarian cancer treatment subgroups. Tumor samples were taken before definitive surgery or chemotherapy. Profiling relied on immunoSEQ multiplex PCR, and the TCRdb table lists in-frame clones only, not all of them. Seen here are some 33,000 clones, around three quarters observed once, and the top ten hold around 3.3%. The sample taken for sequencing was tumor tissue. The receptors here all came from a human donor with high-grade serous ovarian cancer.

V gene TRBV10-2 combines with J gene TRBJ1-1, with D maybe TRBD1 (6 bases). Trimming took off 2 bases at V and 1 base at J, with 14 bases between the two ends. Germline V CDR1 and CDR2: WSHSY, SAAADI. CDR3 length equals 16 residues. CDR3 protein: CASSEPNQDRNTEAFF. Here the CDR3 DNA reads TGCGCCAGCAGTGAGCCTAATCAGGACAGGAACACTGAAGCTTTCTTT.

The gene calls are TRBV10-3 and TRBJ1-4; the D is unclear. Germline CDR1 ENHRY, CDR2 SYGVKD. V was pared by 2 bases and J by 6 bases, with 10 bases between. The CDR3 runs to 14 residues. CDR3 nucleotide sequence: TGTGCCATCAGTGAGGCCCGGTTGTATGAAAAACTGTTTTTT. This translates into CAISEARLYEKLFF.

The chain is built from TRBV7-2 and TRBJ2-1, with a tentative D call TRBD2 (6 bases). This CDR3 is 14 amino acids long. Trimming left V 2 bases short and J 9 bases short, with 14 bases between. Germline loops: CDR1 SGHTA, CDR2 FQGNSA. The CDR3 region is CASSLLGGPVEQFF. CDR3 bases: TGTGCCAGCAGCTTATTGGGAGGCCCGGTTGAGCAGTTCTTC.

This rearrangement joins TRBV7-3 to TRBJ2-7, with a weak D call TRBD1 (5 bases). CDR3 length equals 13 residues. CDR1 is SGHTA and CDR2 is FQGTGA in the germline V gene. Trimming removed 1 base at V and 7 bases at J, with 11 bases between. The CDR3 is CASSLNSGNEQYF. DNA for the CDR3: TGTGCCAGCAGCTTAAATTCAGGGAATGAGCAGTACTTC.

The J gene is TRBJ1-1, the V gene TRBV4-3, with D maybe TRBD1 (6 bases). Deletions cut 4 bases from V and 4 bases from J, with 10 bases between. In germline, CDR1 is LGHNA, CDR2 YSLEER. This CDR3 region has 13 residues. As DNA, the CDR3 is TGCGCCAGCAGCCTCCAGGGGACCACTGAAGCTTTCTTT. Protein sequence: CASSLQGTTEAFF.

The chain has TRBV7-2 and TRBJ2-3; 7 nucleotides align to TRBD2. Germline V lookup: CDR1 SGHTA, CDR2 FQGNSA. Trimming at V came to 5 bases and at J to 0 bases, leaving 5 bases not matched to a gene. The CDR3 runs to 15 residues. The DNA of the CDR3 is TGTGCCAGCAGCCCCGGACTAGTTAGCACAGATACGCAGTATTTT. Translated: CASSPGLVSTDTQYF.

V gene TRBV15 combines with J gene TRBJ2-7; no clear D. CDR3 length equals 18 residues. CDR1 and CDR2 from the germline V gene are LNHNV and YYDKDF (reference sequence). V shed 3 bases and J shed 4 bases, with 25 bases lying between them. The CDR3 DNA reads as TGTGCCACCAGCAGGGGTGTGGCTTCGATGAAGGCACGGTACGAGCAGTACTTC. Protein product: CATSRGVASMKARYEQYF.

The chain is built from TRBV27 and TRBJ1-1; D is unresolved. Germline CDR1 reads MNHEY; CDR2 reads SMNVEV (reference sequence). CDR3 length equals 14 residues. V gave up 3 bases and J gave up 1 base, with 9 bases separating them. As DNA, the CDR3 is TGTGCCAGCAGTTTCATGGCCGGGAACACTGAAGCTTTCTTT. It yields the protein CASSFMAGNTEAFF.

This chain joins TRBV7-8 and TRBJ2-1, with 7 bases that match TRBD1. CDR3 size: 18 residues. V gave up 3 bases and J gave up 4 bases; unmatched junction bases: 15. Germline-derived CDR1 and CDR2 are SGHVS and FQNEAQ. This chain's CDR3 is CASSFPSDGQGEYNEQFF. DNA of the CDR3: TGTGCCAGCAGCTTTCCCTCCGACGGTCAGGGGGAATACAATGAGCAGTTCTTC. The whole variable domain, remainder taken from reference TRBV7-8 and TRBJ2-1, is GAGVSQSPRYKVAKRGQDVALRCDPISGHVSLFWYQQALGQGPEFLTYFQNEAQLDKSGLPSDRFFAERPEGSVSTLKIQRTQQEDSAVYLCASSFPSDGQGEYNEQFFGPGTRLTVL.

The gene calls are TRBV5-6 and TRBJ2-5; the D gene is possibly TRBD2 (5 bases). The CDR3 runs 15 residues. CDR1 and CDR2 (germline): SGHDT, YYEEEE. Trimming stripped 3 bases from V and 5 bases from J, with 17 bases between. CDR3 DNA sequence: TGTGCCAGCAGCTCCACCACCGTGGGCGGGGAGACCCAGTACTTC. Translation gives CASSSTTVGGETQYF.

There are a few counts of this clone. This chain uses TRBV27 with TRBJ2-7; either TRBD1 or TRBD2 may fit D (5 bases each). Germline CDR1 reads MNHEY; CDR2 reads SMNVEV (reference sequence). The CDR3 contains 15 residues. V was shortened by 4 bases and J by 3 bases, with 16 bases between the two germline ends. CDR3 in amino acids: CASSSQTRGLYEQYF. In DNA form, the CDR3 reads TGTGCCAGCAGTTCCCAGACGAGGGGTCTCTACGAGCAGTACTTC.

The chain couples TRBV21-1 to TRBJ2-4; TRBD2 is taken as the D call from the table, unchecked against the DNA. TRBV21-1 is a listed pseudogene. This CDR3 has 16 residues. The DNA for the CDR3 is TGTGCCAGCAGCAAACGGGGGAAGGGGCGACGAAACATTCAGTACTTC. It is translated as CASSKRGKGRRNIQYF.

The rearrangement links TRBV5-1 to TRBJ2-3; D is ambiguous. The CDR3 covers 13 residues. Germline loops: CDR1 SGHRS, CDR2 YFSETQ. Trimming cost V 0 bases and J 6 bases, with 8 bases left between them. The CDR3 DNA follows: TGCGCCAGCAGCTTGGGACCGGCGGATACGCAGTATTTT. This sequence encodes CASSLGPADTQYF.